Given below is one T cell receptor beta chain in context. Its specificity is not known. A single record per CDR3 protein comes from TCRdb applying MiXCR to the 5' RACE reads. Here the sample spans over 250,000 distinct CDR3 sequences, around 4.9% being singletons. The CDR3 spans 13 residues. Germline CDR1 reads SNHLY; CDR2 reads FYNNEI. V was pared by 2 bases and J by 4 bases, with 8 bases between. The data belong to a study of T cells after yellow fever vaccination. About the study: Preparation of the low-cell-number fractions used SMART-Seq v4 Ultra Low Input.

Points from the study as a whole: Reappearing after the booster were most of the clones from primary vaccination (around 95% CD4, approximately 89% CD8).

The specimen comprised CD4+ T cells sorted from PBMCs, sampled on the day of the yellow fever booster vaccination. V gene TRBV2 combines with J gene TRBJ1-2; D is ambiguous. The source of this sequence is a man between 18 and 35 years old who received the YFV17D yellow fever vaccine. CDR3 loop: CASSENPSYGYTF. In DNA form, the CDR3 reads TGTGCCAGCAGTGAAAACCCTAGCTATGGCTACACCTTC.